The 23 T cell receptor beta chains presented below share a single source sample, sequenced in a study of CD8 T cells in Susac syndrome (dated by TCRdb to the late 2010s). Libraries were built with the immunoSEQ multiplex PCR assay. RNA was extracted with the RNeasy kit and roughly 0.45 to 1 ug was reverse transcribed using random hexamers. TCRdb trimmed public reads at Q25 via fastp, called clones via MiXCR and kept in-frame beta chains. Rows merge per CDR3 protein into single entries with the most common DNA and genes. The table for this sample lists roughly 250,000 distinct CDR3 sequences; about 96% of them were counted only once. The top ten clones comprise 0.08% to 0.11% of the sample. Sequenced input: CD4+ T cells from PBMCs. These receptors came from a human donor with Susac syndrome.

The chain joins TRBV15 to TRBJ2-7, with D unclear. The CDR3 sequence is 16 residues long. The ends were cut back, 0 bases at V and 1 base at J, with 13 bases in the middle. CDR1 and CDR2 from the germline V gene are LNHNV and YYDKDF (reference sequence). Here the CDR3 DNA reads TGTGCCACCAGCAGAGACAGTGCAGTGGGTTCCTACGAGCAGTACTTC. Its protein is CATSRDSAVGSYEQYF.

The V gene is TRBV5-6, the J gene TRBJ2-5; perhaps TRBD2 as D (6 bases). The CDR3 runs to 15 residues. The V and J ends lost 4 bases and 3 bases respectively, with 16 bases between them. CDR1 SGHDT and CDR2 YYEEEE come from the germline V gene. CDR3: CASSPLRASEETQYF. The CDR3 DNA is TGTGCCAGCAGCCCCCTGAGAGCTAGCGAAGAGACCCAGTACTTC.

Written as DNA, the CDR3 is TGTGCCAGCAGTGACGGGGGGCCATACGAGCAGTACTTC. Translated: CASSDGGPYEQYF. This chain joins TRBV6-6 and TRBJ2-7; a possible D gene is TRBD2 (7 bases). The length of the CDR3 is 13 residues. The germline V gene encodes CDR1 MNHNY and CDR2 SVGAGI (reference sequence). Trimming took off 5 bases at V and 4 bases at J, with 12 bases between the two ends.

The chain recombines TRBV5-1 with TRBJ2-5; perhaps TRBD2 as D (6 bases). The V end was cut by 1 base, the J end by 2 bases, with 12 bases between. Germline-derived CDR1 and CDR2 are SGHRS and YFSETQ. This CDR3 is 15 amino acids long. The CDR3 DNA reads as TGCGCCAGCAGCTTGCTAGACGGGACTCAAGAGACCCAGTACTTC. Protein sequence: CASSLLDGTQETQYF.

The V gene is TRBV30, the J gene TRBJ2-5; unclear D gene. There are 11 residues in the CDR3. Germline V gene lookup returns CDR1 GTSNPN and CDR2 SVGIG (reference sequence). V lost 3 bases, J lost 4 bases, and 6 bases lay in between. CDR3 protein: CAWRVLETQYF. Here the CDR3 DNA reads TGTGCCTGGAGGGTTTTAGAGACCCAGTACTTC. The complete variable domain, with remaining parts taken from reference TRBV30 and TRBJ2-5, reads SQTIHQWPATLVQPVGSPLSLECTVEGTSNPNLYWYRQAAGRGLQLLFYSVGIGQISSEVPQNLSASRPQDRQFILSSKKLLLSDSGFYLCAWRVLETQYFGPGTRLLVL.

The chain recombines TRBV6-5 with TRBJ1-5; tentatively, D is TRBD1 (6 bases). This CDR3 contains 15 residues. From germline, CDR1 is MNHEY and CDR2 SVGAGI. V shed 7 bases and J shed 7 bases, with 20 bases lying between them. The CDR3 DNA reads TGTGCCAGCACCCCAGGTGGGGGCGGGGACCAGCCCCAGCATTTT. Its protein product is CASTPGGGGDQPQHF.

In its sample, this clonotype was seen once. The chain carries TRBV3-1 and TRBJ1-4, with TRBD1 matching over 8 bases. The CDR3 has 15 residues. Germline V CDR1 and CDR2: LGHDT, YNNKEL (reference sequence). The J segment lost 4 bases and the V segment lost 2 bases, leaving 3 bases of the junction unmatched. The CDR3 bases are TGTGCCAGCAGCCAACAGGGGGCTAATAATGAAAAACTGTTTTTT. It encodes CASSQQGANNEKLFF.

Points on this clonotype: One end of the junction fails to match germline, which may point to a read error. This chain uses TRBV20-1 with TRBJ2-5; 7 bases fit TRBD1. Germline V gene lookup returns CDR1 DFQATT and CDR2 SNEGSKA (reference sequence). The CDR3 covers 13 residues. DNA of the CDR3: TGCAGTGCTGGAGAGACAGGGTCCGAGACCCAGTACTTC. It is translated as CSAGETGSETQYF.

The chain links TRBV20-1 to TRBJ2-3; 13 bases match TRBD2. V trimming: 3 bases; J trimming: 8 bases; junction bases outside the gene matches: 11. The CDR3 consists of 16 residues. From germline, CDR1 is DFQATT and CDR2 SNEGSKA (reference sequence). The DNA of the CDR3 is TGCAGTGCTAGCTCCGGGACTAGCGGGATAGAAGGTACGCAGTATTTT. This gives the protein CSASSGTSGIEGTQYF.

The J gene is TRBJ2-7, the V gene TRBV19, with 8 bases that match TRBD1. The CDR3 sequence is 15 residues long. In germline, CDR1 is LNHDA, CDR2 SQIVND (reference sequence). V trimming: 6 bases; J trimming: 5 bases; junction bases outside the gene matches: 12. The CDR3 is CASRLSRDRSHEQYF. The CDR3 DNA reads TGTGCCAGTAGGCTGTCAAGGGACAGGTCCCACGAGCAGTACTTC.

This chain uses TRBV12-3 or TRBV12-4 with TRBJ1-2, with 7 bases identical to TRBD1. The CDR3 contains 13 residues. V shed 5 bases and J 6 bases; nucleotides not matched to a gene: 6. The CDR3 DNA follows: TGTGCCAGCAGTCCCCGACAGGGTGATGGCTACACCTTC. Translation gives CASSPRQGDGYTF.

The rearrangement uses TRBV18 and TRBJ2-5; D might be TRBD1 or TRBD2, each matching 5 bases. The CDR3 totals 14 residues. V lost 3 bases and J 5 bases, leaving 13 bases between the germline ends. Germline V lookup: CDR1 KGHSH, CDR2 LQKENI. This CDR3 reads CASSPLRDGETQYF. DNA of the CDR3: TGTGCCAGCTCACCCCTCAGGGACGGGGAGACCCAGTACTTC. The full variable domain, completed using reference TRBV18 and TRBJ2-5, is NAGVMQNPRHLVRRRGQEARLRCSPMKGHSHVYWYRQLPEEGLKFMVYLQKENIIDESGMPKERFSAEFPKEGPSILRIQQVVRGDSAAYFCASSPLRDGETQYFGPGTRLLVL.

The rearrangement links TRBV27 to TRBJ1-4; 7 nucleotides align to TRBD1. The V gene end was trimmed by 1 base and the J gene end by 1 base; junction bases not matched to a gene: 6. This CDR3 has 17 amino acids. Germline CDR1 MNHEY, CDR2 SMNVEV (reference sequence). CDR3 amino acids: CASSLYGRGRTNEKLFF. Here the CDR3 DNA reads TGTGCCAGCAGTTTATACGGCAGGGGGAGAACTAATGAAAAACTGTTTTTT.

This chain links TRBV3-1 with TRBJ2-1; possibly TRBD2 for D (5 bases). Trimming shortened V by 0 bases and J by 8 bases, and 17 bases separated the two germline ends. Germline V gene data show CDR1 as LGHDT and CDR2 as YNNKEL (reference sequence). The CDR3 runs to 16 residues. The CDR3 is CASSQDKWERPHEQFF. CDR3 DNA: TGTGCCAGCAGCCAAGATAAGTGGGAGAGACCCCATGAGCAGTTCTTC.

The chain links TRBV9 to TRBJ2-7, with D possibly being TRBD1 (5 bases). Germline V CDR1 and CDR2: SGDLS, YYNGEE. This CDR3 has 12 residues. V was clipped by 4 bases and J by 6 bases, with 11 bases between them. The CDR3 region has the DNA TGTGCCAGCAGCCATGAAAGGGGCGAGCAGTACTTC. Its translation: CASSHERGEQYF.

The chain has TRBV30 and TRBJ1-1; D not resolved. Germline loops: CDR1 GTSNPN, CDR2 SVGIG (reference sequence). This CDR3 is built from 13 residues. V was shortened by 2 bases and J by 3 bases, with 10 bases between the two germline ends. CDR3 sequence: CAWSPHGDTEAFF. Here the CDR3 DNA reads TGTGCCTGGAGTCCACACGGGGACACTGAAGCTTTCTTT.

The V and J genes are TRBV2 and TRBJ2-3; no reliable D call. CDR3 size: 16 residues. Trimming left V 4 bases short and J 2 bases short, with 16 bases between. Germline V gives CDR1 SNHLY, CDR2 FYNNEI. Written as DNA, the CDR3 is TGTGCCAGCAGTGGGGCTGGGGAACTCATCACAGATACGCAGTATTTT. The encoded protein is CASSGAGELITDTQYF.

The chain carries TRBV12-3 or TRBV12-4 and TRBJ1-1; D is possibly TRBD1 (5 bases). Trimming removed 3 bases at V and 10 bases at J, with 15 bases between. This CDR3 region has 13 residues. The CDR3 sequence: CASSFEGTRGAFF. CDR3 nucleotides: TGTGCCAGCAGTTTTGAAGGGACGCGCGGAGCTTTCTTT.

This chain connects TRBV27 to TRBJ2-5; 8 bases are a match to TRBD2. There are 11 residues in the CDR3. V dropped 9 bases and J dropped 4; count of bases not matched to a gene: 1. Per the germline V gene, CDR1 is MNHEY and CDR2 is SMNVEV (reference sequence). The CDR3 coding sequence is TGTGCCAGTAGCGGGACAGAGACCCAGTACTTC. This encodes CASSGTETQYF.

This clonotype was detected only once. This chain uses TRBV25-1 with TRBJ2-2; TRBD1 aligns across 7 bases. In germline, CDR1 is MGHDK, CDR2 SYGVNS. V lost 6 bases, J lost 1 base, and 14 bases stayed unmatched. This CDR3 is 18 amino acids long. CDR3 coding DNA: TGTGCCAGCAGGTCTGAACAGGGGATGCTATTGAACACCGGGGAGCTGTTTTTT. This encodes CASRSEQGMLLNTGELFF.

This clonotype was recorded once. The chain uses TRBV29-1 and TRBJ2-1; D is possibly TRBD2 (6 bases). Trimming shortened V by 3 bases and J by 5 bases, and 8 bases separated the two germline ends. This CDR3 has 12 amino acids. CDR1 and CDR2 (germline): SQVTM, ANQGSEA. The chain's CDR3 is CSVELANNEQFF. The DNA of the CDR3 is TGCAGCGTTGAGCTAGCGAACAATGAGCAGTTCTTC.

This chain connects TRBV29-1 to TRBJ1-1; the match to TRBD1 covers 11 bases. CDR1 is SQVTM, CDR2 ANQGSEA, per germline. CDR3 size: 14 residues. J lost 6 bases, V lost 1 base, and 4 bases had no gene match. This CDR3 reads CSVEVGQGAAEAFF. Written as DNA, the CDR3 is TGCAGCGTTGAAGTTGGACAGGGGGCCGCTGAAGCTTTCTTT.

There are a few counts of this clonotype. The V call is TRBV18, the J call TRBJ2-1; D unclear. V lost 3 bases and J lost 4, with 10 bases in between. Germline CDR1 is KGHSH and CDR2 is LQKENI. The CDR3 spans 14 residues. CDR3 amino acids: CASSPPQSYNEQFF. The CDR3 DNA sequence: TGTGCCAGCTCACCCCCTCAGAGTTACAATGAGCAGTTCTTC.